This section outlines one T cell receptor (beta chain) sequence together with its context. Its antigen is not identified. The data were taken from a study of cytomegalovirus exposure and HLA in healthy donors. Regarding the study as a whole: Researchers reported that a few CMV-associated chains were confirmed in vitro as CMV antigen-specific.

The CDR3 is 16 amino acids. J lost 4 bases, V lost 1 base, and 5 bases had no gene match. Germline CDR1 SGHNT, CDR2 YENEEA. Here immunoSEQ multiplex PCR was the method, and the copy in TCRdb shows in-frame clones only, minus some. This table has 250,000 to 350,000 clones, approximately 90% appearing once. The TCR comes from a woman under 30 in good health and CMV-seronegative. V is TRBV11-3 and J is TRBJ2-3; TRBD2 matches 10 bases. Sequenced: PBMCs. This chain's CDR3 is CASSLGLAGDADTQYF. As DNA, the CDR3 is TGTGCCAGCAGCTTAGGGCTAGCGGGAGATGCAGATACGCAGTATTTT.